The entry that follows covers one T cell receptor beta chain sequence. The antigen remains unidentified. The record originates from a study of T cell responses to AZD1222 COVID-19 vaccine. In the study overall: Pooling covered second doses at about 4 or about 12 weeks. Study-wide points: Spike-spanning, vaccine-associated CD4 TCRs were dominant at 160-218 and 743-854. Regions left unmutated in variants are reportedly the target of nearly half of spike-specific TCRs.

The method was immunoSEQ multiplex PCR; TCRdb's version includes in-frame clones alone and lacks a portion of them. This sample yields over 100,000 clones, of which about 87% are seen a single time; around 8.6% belongs to the top ten. The CDR3 contains 12 residues. Trimming stripped 5 bases from V and 5 bases from J, with 7 bases between. Germline CDR1 reads WSHSY; CDR2 reads SAAADI. Sequencing used peripheral blood, obtained on day 0 of AZD1222 vaccination. The receptor's source is an adult in good health. The V gene is TRBV10-2, the J gene TRBJ1-5; D is unresolved. This chain's CDR3 is CASSFGDQPQHF. The CDR3 DNA is TGCGCCAGCAGTTTTGGGGATCAGCCCCAGCATTTT.